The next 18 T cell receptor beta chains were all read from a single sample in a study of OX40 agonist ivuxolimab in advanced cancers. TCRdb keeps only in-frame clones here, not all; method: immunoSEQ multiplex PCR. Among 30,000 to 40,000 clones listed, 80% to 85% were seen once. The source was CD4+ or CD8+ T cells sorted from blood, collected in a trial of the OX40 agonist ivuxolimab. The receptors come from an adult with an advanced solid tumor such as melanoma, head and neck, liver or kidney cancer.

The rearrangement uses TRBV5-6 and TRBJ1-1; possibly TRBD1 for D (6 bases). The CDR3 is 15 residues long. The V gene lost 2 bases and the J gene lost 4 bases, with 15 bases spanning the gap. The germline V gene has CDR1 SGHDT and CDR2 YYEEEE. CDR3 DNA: TGTGCCAGCAGCTTTGAGAGACAGGAGGGCACTGAAGCTTTCTTT. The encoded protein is CASSFERQEGTEAFF. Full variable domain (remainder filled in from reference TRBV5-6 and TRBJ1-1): DAGVTQSPTHLIKTRGQQVTLRCSPKSGHDTVSWYQQALGQGPQFIFQYYEEEERQRGNFPDRFSGHQFPNYSSELNVNALLLGDSALYLCASSFERQEGTEAFFGQGTRLTVV.

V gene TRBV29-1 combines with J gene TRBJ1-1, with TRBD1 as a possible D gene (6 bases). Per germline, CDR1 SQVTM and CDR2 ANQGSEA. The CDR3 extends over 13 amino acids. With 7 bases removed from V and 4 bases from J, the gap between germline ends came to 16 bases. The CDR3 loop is CSAAGGGSTEAFF. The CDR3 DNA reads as TGCAGCGCCGCCGGAGGGGGAAGCACTGAAGCTTTCTTT.

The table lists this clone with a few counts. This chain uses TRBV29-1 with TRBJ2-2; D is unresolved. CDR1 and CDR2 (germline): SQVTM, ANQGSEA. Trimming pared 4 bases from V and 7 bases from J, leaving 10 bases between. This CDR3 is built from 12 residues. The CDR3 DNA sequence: TGCAGCGTTGTCTCCGTGGGCGGGGAGCTGTTTTTT. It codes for CSVVSVGGELFF.

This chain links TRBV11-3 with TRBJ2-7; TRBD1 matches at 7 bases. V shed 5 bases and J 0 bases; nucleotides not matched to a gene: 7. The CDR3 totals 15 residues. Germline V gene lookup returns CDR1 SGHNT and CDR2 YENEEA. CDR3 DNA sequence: TGTGCCAGCAGCCCAGGGACAGCCGACTCCTACGAGCAGTACTTC. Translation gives CASSPGTADSYEQYF.

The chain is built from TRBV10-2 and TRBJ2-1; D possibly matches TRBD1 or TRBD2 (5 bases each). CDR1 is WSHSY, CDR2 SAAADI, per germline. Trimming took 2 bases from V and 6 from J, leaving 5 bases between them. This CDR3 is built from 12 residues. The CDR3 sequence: CASSEGGNEQFF. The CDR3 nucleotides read TGCGCCAGCAGTGAGGGGGGCAATGAGCAGTTCTTC.

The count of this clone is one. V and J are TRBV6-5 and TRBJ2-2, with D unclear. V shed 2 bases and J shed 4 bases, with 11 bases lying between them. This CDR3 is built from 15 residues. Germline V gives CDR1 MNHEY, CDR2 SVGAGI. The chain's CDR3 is CASSYTASPTGELFF. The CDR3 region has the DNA TGTGCCAGCAGTTACACGGCAAGCCCCACCGGGGAGCTGTTTTTT.

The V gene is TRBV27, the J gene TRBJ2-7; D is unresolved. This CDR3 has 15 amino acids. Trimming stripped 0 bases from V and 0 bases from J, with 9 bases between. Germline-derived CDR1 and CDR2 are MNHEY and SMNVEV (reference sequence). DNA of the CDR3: TGTGCCAGCAGTTTATCTGGGTTGGGCTCCTACGAGCAGTACTTC. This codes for CASSLSGLGSYEQYF.

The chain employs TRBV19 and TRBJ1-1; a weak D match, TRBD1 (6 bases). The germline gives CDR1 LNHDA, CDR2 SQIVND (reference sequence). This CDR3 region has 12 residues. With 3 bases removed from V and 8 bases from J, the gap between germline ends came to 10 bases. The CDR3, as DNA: TGTGCCAGTAGTATCCCCGGACAGGAAGCTTTCTTT. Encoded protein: CASSIPGQEAFF.

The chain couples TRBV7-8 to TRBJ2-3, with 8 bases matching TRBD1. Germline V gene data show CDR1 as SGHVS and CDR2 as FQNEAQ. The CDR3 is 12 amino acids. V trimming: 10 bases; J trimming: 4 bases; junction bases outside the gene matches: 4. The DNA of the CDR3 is TGTGCCATTGGACAGGGAGCAGATACGCAGTATTTT. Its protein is CAIGQGADTQYF. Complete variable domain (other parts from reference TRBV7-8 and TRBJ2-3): GAGVSQSPRYKVAKRGQDVALRCDPISGHVSLFWYQQALGQGPEFLTYFQNEAQLDKSGLPSDRFFAERPEGSVSTLKIQRTQQEDSAVYLCAIGQGADTQYFGPGTRLTVL.

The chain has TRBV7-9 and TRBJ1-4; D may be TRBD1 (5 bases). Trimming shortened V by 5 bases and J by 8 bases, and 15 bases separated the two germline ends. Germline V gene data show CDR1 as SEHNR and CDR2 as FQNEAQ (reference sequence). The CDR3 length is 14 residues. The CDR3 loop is CASSPILRGEKLFF. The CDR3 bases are TGTGCCAGCAGCCCAATTCTCCGGGGGGAAAAACTGTTTTTT.

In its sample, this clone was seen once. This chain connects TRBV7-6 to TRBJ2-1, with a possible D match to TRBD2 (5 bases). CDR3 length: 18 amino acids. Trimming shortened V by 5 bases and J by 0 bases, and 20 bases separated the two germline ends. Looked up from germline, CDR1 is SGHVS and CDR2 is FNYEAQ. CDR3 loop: CASSSSVGSPSSYNEQFF. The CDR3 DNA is TGTGCCAGCAGCAGTAGCGTTGGCAGCCCCAGCTCCTACAATGAGCAGTTCTTC. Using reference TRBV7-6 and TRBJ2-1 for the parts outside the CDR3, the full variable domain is GAGVSQSPRYKVTKRGQDVALRCDPISGHVSLYWYRQALGQGPEFLTYFNYEAQQDKSGLPNDRFSAERPEGSISTLTIQRTEQRDSAMYRCASSSSVGSPSSYNEQFFGPGTRLTVL.

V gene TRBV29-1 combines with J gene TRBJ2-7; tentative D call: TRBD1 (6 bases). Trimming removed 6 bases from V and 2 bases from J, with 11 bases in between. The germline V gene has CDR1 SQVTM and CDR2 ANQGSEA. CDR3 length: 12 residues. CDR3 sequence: CSVFGQTYEQYF. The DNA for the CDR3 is TGCAGCGTATTTGGACAGACCTACGAGCAGTACTTC.

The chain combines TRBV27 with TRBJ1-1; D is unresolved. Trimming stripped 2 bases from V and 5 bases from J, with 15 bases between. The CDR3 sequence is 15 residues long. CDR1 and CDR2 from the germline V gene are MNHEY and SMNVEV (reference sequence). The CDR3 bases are TGTGCCAGCAGTTTAGGGGTTACCTCTGGAACTGAAGCTTTCTTT. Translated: CASSLGVTSGTEAFF.

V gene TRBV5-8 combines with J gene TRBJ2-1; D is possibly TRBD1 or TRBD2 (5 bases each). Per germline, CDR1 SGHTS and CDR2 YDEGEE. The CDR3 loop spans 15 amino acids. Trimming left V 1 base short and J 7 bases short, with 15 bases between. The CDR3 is CASSLLFGGGNEQFF. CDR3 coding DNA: TGTGCCAGCAGCTTGTTATTCGGTGGGGGAAATGAGCAGTTCTTC.

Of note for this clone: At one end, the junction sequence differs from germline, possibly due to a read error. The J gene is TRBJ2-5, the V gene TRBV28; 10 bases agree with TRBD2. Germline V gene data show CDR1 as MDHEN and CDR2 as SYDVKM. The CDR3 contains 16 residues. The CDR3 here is CASSLASGGIEETRYF. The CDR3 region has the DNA TGTGCCAGCAGTTTAGCTAGCGGGGGAATTGAAGAGACCCGGTACTTC.

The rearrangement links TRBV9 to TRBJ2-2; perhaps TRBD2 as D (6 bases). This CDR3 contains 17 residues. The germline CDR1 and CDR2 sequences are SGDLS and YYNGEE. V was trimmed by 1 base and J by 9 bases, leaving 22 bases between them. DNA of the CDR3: TGTGCCAGCAGCGTACAACGGGAGACCCCGCTAGTTCGGGAGCTGTTTTTT. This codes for CASSVQRETPLVRELFF.

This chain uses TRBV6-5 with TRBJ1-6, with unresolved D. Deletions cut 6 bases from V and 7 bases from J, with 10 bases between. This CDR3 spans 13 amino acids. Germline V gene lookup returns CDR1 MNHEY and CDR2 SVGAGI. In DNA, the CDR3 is TGTGCCAGCAGACTAGTCGGGAATTCACCCCTCCACTTT. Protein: CASRLVGNSPLHF.

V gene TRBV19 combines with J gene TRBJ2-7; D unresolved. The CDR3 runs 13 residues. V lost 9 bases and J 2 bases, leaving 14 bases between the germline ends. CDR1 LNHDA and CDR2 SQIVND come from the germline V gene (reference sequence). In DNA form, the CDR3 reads TGTGCCAGCACCCCCGGGCCCACCTACGAGCAGTACTTC. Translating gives CASTPGPTYEQYF.